The 25 T cell receptor beta chains reported below all come from one sample, sequenced in a study of blood T cells in healthy people across ages. Sample-barcoded 5' priming and a J-beta primer mix drove a second PCR of about 6 to 11 cycles. TCRdb re-analysed the 5' RACE reads in MiXCR, keeping a single row per CDR3 protein. This sample has about 1.4 million distinct CDR3 sequences, with approximately 60% found just once. The sequenced material came from blood. The source of these receptors is a young man in good health.

The chain couples TRBV4-1 to TRBJ1-1; 10 bases agree with TRBD1. Germline V lookup: CDR1 MGHRA, CDR2 YSYEKL. Germline trimming cut 0 bases from V and 0 bases from J; bases unmatched to any gene: 1. This CDR3 spans 16 amino acids. The CDR3 DNA sequence: TGCGCCAGCAGCCAAGATGGGACAGGGGTGAACACTGAAGCTTTCTTT. Translated: CASSQDGTGVNTEAFF.

The rearrangement uses TRBV27 and TRBJ2-7; the D gene is possibly TRBD2 (5 bases). V was pared by 3 bases and J by 4 bases, with 13 bases between. Germline values: CDR1 MNHEY, CDR2 SMNVEV (reference sequence). The CDR3 covers 14 residues. The CDR3 bases are TGTGCCAGCAGTTTGTCTCCGGGAAATTACGAGCAGTACTTC. Translation: CASSLSPGNYEQYF.

V and J are TRBV28 and TRBJ2-3; TRBD2 matches at 11 bases. V shed 5 bases, J shed 3 bases, and the junction held 7 bases outside the gene matches. This CDR3 is built from 16 residues. Germline V gives CDR1 MDHEN, CDR2 SYDVKM. The CDR3 sequence: CASSPSLAGGTDTQYF. CDR3 DNA sequence: TGTGCCAGCAGTCCTTCTCTAGCGGGGGGAACAGATACGCAGTATTTT.

This clonotype was found many times. One end of the junction fails to match germline, which may point to a read error. The chain carries TRBV10-2 and TRBJ2-7; no firm D call. The CDR3 sequence is 11 residues long. In germline, CDR1 is WSHSY, CDR2 SAAADI. The CDR3 DNA reads as TGTGCCAGCAGTGACCTTTACGAGCAGTACTTC. Its translation is CASSDLYEQYF.

The V call is TRBV4-3, the J call TRBJ2-7; 11 bases are shared with TRBD2. CDR3 length: 16 amino acids. The J segment lost 3 bases and the V segment lost 4 bases, leaving 8 bases of the junction unmatched. The germline V gene encodes CDR1 LGHNA and CDR2 YSLEER. The CDR3 nucleotides read TGCGCCAGCAGCCCAGGGATAGCGGGGGGGAACTACGAGCAGTACTTC. Its protein product is CASSPGIAGGNYEQYF.

A few counts support this clonotype. The chain is built from TRBV10-3 and TRBJ2-3; D gene unclear. Germline lookup yields CDR1 ENHRY and CDR2 SYGVKD. The CDR3 contains 13 residues. V was trimmed by 4 bases and J by 0 bases, leaving 5 bases between them. CDR3 in amino acids: CAISVYSTDTQYF. The CDR3 coding sequence is TGTGCCATCAGTGTGTACAGCACAGATACGCAGTATTTT.

The chain carries TRBV4-1 and TRBJ2-5, with 7 nucleotides matching TRBD2. With the DNA end fitting TRBJ2-7 better, the J assignment may be wrong. The germline CDR1 and CDR2 sequences are MGHRA and YSYEKL. The CDR3 consists of 13 residues. CDR3 DNA sequence: TGCGCCAGCAGTCACGCGGGGGCCTACGAGCAGTACTTC. Protein: CASSHAGAYEQYF.

This sequence joins TRBV29-1 and TRBJ1-1; D possibly corresponds to TRBD1 (6 bases). Germline lookup yields CDR1 SQVTM and CDR2 ANQGSEA. The V gene lost 6 bases and the J gene lost 4 bases, with 18 bases spanning the gap. The CDR3 is 14 residues long. This chain's CDR3 is CSVASGQFSTEAFF. CDR3 DNA: TGCAGCGTCGCATCCGGACAGTTTAGCACTGAAGCTTTCTTT.

This clonotype has only a few counts. The chain employs TRBV7-9 and TRBJ2-7; 7 bases fit TRBD2. Germline CDR1 reads SEHNR; CDR2 reads FQNEAQ (reference sequence). V gave up 5 bases and J gave up 0 bases; unmatched junction bases: 10. CDR3 length: 16 amino acids. The CDR3 DNA is TGTGCCAGCAGCCCCCCGGGTAGCGGGCTCTCCTACGAGCAGTACTTC. As protein: CASSPPGSGLSYEQYF.

This chain connects TRBV20-1 to TRBJ2-3, with TRBD2 matching 7 bases. The V gene's germline CDR1 is DFQATT and CDR2 SNEGSKA (reference sequence). With 0 bases clipped from V and 7 bases from J, the junction kept 10 bases outside the gene matches. The CDR3 has 15 amino acids. The CDR3, as DNA: TGCAGTGCTAGAGAATCAGGAGGCGGGGGTAATACGCAGTATTTT. Its translation: CSARESGGGGNTQYF.

V gene TRBV12-5 combines with J gene TRBJ2-1, with 8 nucleotides matching TRBD2. The trim removed 6 bases at V and 5 bases at J, leaving 12 bases unmatched. The germline gives CDR1 LGHNT, CDR2 FRNRAP. CDR3 length: 16 residues. CDR3 nucleotides: TGTGCTAGTGGCTTTACGCGTAGCGGGGAACACAATGAGCAGTTCTTC. Translating gives CASGFTRSGEHNEQFF.

The table lists this clonotype with a few counts. This chain uses TRBV29-1 with TRBJ2-7; D is undetermined. CDR1 and CDR2 (germline): SQVTM, ANQGSEA. V was clipped by 4 bases and J by 2 bases, with 6 bases between them. The length of the CDR3 is 11 residues. The CDR3 region has the DNA TGCAGCGTTGTAGGGACCTACGAGCAGTACTTC. It is translated as CSVVGTYEQYF.

The V gene is TRBV5-5, the J gene TRBJ1-6; D may be TRBD1 (6 bases). CDR1 is SGHKS, CDR2 YYEKEE, per germline (reference sequence). V gave up 0 bases and J gave up 5 bases, with 12 bases separating them. The CDR3 consists of 16 residues. CDR3 protein: CASSLVGGGNNSPLHF. The CDR3 bases are TGTGCCAGCAGCTTGGTAGGAGGGGGTAATAATTCACCCCTCCACTTT.

V usage is TRBV6-5 and J usage is TRBJ2-4, with 10 bases aligning to TRBD2. There are 15 residues in the CDR3. Trimming took 5 bases from V and 2 from J; bases not matched to a gene: 3. Germline V gene data show CDR1 as MNHEY and CDR2 as SVGAGI. CDR3 nucleotide sequence: TGTGCCAGCAGTCCTAGCGGGAGACCCAAAAACATTCAGTACTTC. This codes for CASSPSGRPKNIQYF.

About this clonotype itself: A much larger clone lies a single base off, so this may be a read error. The chain is built from TRBV29-1 and TRBJ1-1; D not resolved. Germline V CDR1 and CDR2: SQVTM, ANQGSEA. The CDR3 loop spans 16 amino acids. Trimming stripped 5 bases from V and 1 base from J, with 20 bases between. The CDR3 loop is CSVPRRGGSKNTEAFF. CDR3 sequence (DNA): TGCAGCGTTCCTCGACGGGGTGGATCTAAGAACACTGAAGCTTTCTTT.

This clonotype has more than one count but fewer than ten. The J gene is TRBJ2-3, the V gene TRBV20-1; possible D gene TRBD2, 5 bases. Trimming removed 6 bases at V and 0 bases at J, with 13 bases between. CDR1 and CDR2 from the germline V gene are DFQATT and SNEGSKA (reference sequence). This CDR3 has 14 amino acids. CDR3: CSATSLTSTDTQYF. The DNA of the CDR3 is TGCAGTGCAACTAGTCTAACTAGCACAGATACGCAGTATTTT.

The CDR3 DNA follows: TGCAGTGCAACTTTAGGCTACACCTTC. Amino acid sequence: CSATLGYTF. This chain connects TRBV20-1 to TRBJ1-2; no definite D call. V shed 6 bases and J shed 8 bases, with 7 bases lying between them. The CDR3 extends over 9 amino acids. The germline gives CDR1 DFQATT, CDR2 SNEGSKA (reference sequence).

This sequence joins TRBV6-5 and TRBJ2-7; 8 bases agree with TRBD2. V lost 3 bases, J lost 2 bases, and 3 bases stayed unmatched. This CDR3 contains 14 residues. The V gene's germline CDR1 is MNHEY and CDR2 SVGAGI. CDR3 protein: CASSYTSGTYEQYF. The CDR3 DNA reads TGTGCCAGCAGTTATACTAGCGGTACCTACGAGCAGTACTTC.

The chain links TRBV6-2 or TRBV6-3 to TRBJ2-1; the D is unclear. The V end was cut by 11 bases, the J end by 4 bases, with 15 bases between. The CDR3 length is 13 residues. CDR1 MNHEY and CDR2 SVGEGT come from the germline V gene. CDR3 amino acids: CAGRTQSYNEQFF. CDR3 nucleotide sequence: TGTGCCGGCCGGACGCAGAGTTACAATGAGCAGTTCTTC.

V usage is TRBV5-1 and J usage is TRBJ1-4; D is undetermined. This CDR3 has 15 amino acids. Germline CDR1 SGHRS, CDR2 YFSETQ. Trimming shortened V by 7 bases and J by 6 bases, and 19 bases separated the two germline ends. The CDR3 DNA reads TGCGCCAGCTCCACGGTCGCGGGAGAAGATGAAAAACTGTTTTTT. Translation gives CASSTVAGEDEKLFF.

The V and J genes are TRBV6-2 or TRBV6-3 and TRBJ2-5, with 10 bases aligning to TRBD2. The CDR3 contains 15 residues. The V gene's germline CDR1 is MNHEY and CDR2 SVGEGT. V was clipped by 6 bases and J by 5 bases; unmatched bases: 9. DNA for the CDR3: TGTGCCAGCAGCGGACTAGCGGAGGGCGGCGAGACCCAGTACTTC. This gives the protein CASSGLAEGGETQYF.

V usage is TRBV7-8 and J usage is TRBJ2-7, with 10 bases aligning to TRBD1. This CDR3 is 16 amino acids long. The germline CDR1 and CDR2 sequences are SGHVS and FQNEAQ. V shed 5 bases and J 0 bases; nucleotides not matched to a gene: 7. CDR3 DNA sequence: TGTGCCAGCAGCACCCGGACAGGGGGGAGCTCCTACGAGCAGTACTTC. Translation: CASSTRTGGSSYEQYF.

This clonotype was seen a single time. The junction departs from the called germline gene at one end, perhaps through a read error. The V gene is TRBV5-1, the J gene TRBJ2-5, with 12 positions matching TRBD2. CDR3 size: 16 residues. CDR1 and CDR2 from the germline V gene are SGHRS and YFSETQ. This CDR3 reads CAGSPRTSGDQETQYF. The CDR3 DNA follows: TGCGCCGGCAGCCCTAGGACTAGCGGGGACCAAGAGACCCAGTACTTC.

The chain couples TRBV29-1 to TRBJ2-7; TRBD1 might be the D (6 bases). The V end lost 7 bases, the J end lost 3 bases, and 13 bases lay between the germline ends. CDR1 and CDR2 from the germline V gene are SQVTM and ANQGSEA. The CDR3 spans 12 residues. This CDR3 is CSASDSGYEQYF. CDR3 nucleotides: TGCAGCGCTTCGGACAGCGGCTACGAGCAGTACTTC.

This clonotype occurred many times. The rearrangement joins TRBV3-1 to TRBJ2-1; tentatively, D is TRBD2 (6 bases). This CDR3 is built from 16 residues. Germline V gene lookup returns CDR1 LGHDT and CDR2 YNNKEL (reference sequence). The V end lost 4 bases, the J end lost 6 bases, and 19 bases lay between the germline ends. The CDR3 nucleotides are TGTGCCAGCAGCCCATCACTAGCAGACTCGGTCAATGAGCAGTTCTTC. It translates to CASSPSLADSVNEQFF.